The rows below give T cell receptor beta chains drawn from one sample of a study of lymphopenia after photon versus proton radiotherapy. Assay used: immunoSEQ multiplex PCR; TCRdb lists only in-frame clones, some missing. The sample contains 50,000 to 70,000 clones, about nine tenths of which appear only once. This sample comprised peripheral blood, obtained from a patient treated with proton-based radiotherapy. Receptor source: an elderly man with esophageal cancer. The CDR3 runs from the conserved cysteine through the conserved F or W. D genes are given only for firm matches. Only part of the rows carry a size: once, few, many, or a class if the clone is expanded.

>TRBJ2-1|TRBV11-2|-|TRBD2
TGTGCCAGCAGCTTAGGAGCAGCGGGATTAAATGAGCAGTTCTTC
CASSLGAAGLNEQFF
>TRBJ2-5|TRBV4-3|few|-
TGCGCCAGCAGCCAAGAAAGGGGCTCGGCGGAGACCCAGTACTTC
CASSQERGSAETQYF
>TRBJ1-1|TRBV6-5|few|-
TGTGCCAGCATGACAGGTCGCAGGGCTTTCTTT
CASMTGRRAFF
>TRBJ2-3|TRBV9|-|-
TGTGCCAGCAGCGTCGGTGGGGGGACCACAGATACGCAGTATTTT
CASSVGGGTTDTQYF
>TRBJ2-7|TRBV7-9|-|-
TGTGCCAGCAGCTTAGTGTCCTACGAGCAGTACTTC
CASSLVSYEQYF
>TRBJ1-1|TRBV6-5|-|-
TGTGCCAGCAGCTCGGGGATGCACACTGAAGCTTTCTTT
CASSSGMHTEAFF
>TRBJ1-1|TRBV18|-|-
TGTGCCAGCTCACCCCCGCAGGGACTTTACGCTTTCTTT
CASSPPQGLYAFF
>TRBJ1-6|TRBV14|many|TRBD1
TGTGCCAGCAGAAAGAGGGACAGCGGCAATTCACCCCTCCACTTT
CASRKRDSGNSPLHF
>TRBJ2-7|TRBV18|-|TRBD2
TGTGCCAGCTCACCGGGACTAGCGGGGTCCGGGCAGTACTTC
CASSPGLAGSGQYF
>TRBJ1-5|TRBV2|-|-
TGTGCCAGCAGAACAGGTAGTAATAGCAATCAGCCCCAGCATTTT
CASRTGSNSNQPQHF
>TRBJ1-1|TRBV5-8|-|TRBD1
TGTGCCAGCAGCCCGGGACAGGGCGGCACTGAAGCTTTCTTT
CASSPGQGGTEAFF
>TRBJ2-1|TRBV16|-|TRBD2
TGTGCCAGCCAAGGACTAGCGGGAGAGGCACGAGAGCAGTTCTTC
CASQGLAGEAREQFF
>TRBJ1-4|TRBV27|-|-
TGTGCCAGCAGTTTCCCCGGTCCTAATGAAAAACTGTTTTTT
CASSFPGPNEKLFF
>TRBJ1-1|TRBV14|-|-
TGTGCCAGCAGCCAAGAGTGGGGTAGGGTCACTGAAGCTTTCTTT
CASSQEWGRVTEAFF
>TRBJ1-2|TRBV19|-|TRBD1
TGTGCCAGTAGTGGGACAGGGTCCAATTTCTACTATGGCTACACCTTC
CASSGTGSNFYYGYTF
>TRBJ2-3|TRBV4-3|-|TRBD2
TGCGCCAGCAGCCAAGGGCTCACCCGGGAGGGAGATACGCAGTATTTT
CASSQGLTREGDTQYF
>TRBJ1-2|TRBV6-1|-|-
TGTGCCAGCAGGCCCGACGGGGCAAGGGGGTATGGCTACACCTTC
CASRPDGARGYGYTF
>TRBJ1-2|TRBV4-3|-|-
TGCGCCAGCAGCCAAGATCGACAGACTCTCTATGGCTACACCTTC
CASSQDRQTLYGYTF
>TRBJ2-7|TRBV5-1|-|TRBD2
TGCGCCAGCAGCTCGGGGAGGGGCTACGAGCAGTACTTC
CASSSGRGYEQYF
>TRBJ2-3|TRBV5-4|-|-
TGTGCCAGCAGCTCCTTAGCGGCGGCAGATACGCAGTATTTT
CASSSLAAADTQYF
>TRBJ2-7|TRBV10-3|-|TRBD2
TGTGCCATCCAGCGGGAAAGCTCCTACGAGCAGTACTTC
CAIQRESSYEQYF
>TRBJ1-6|TRBV19|-|-
TGTGCCAGCAAGGAAAGGTATTCACCCCTCCACTTT
CASKERYSPLHF
>TRBJ1-5|TRBV7-2|-|-
TGTGCCAGCAGCACCCCAGGTCAGCCCCAGCATTTT
CASSTPGQPQHF
>TRBJ2-2|TRBV7-2|once|TRBD1
TGTGCCAGCTTGAGGGGGCGCGACACCGGGGAGCTGTTTTTT
CASLRGRDTGELFF
>TRBJ2-7|TRBV30|-|-
TGTGCCTGGAGTGTATCCCTATACTACGAGCAGTACTTC
CAWSVSLYYEQYF
>TRBJ2-7|TRBV7-9|-|-
TGTGCCAGCAGCCGGCCGACAAGTGGTTCCTACGAGCAGTACTTC
CASSRPTSGSYEQYF
>TRBJ1-3|TRBV30|-|TRBD1
TGTGCCTGGCGGACAGGCAGATCTGGAAACACCATATATTTT
CAWRTGRSGNTIYF
>TRBJ1-2|TRBV12-5|-|-
TGTGCTAGTGGTTTGATTCAGGGTAGTTATGGCTACACCTTC
CASGLIQGSYGYTF
>TRBJ2-4|TRBV7-8|-|-
TGTGCCAGCAGCTTAGTAAGGGGGGGAAGGGCCGAAACCTTAAACATTCAGTACTTC
CASSLVRGGRAETLNIQYF
>TRBJ2-7|TRBV9|-|TRBD2
TGTGCCAGCAGCGTCGGTAGCGGGGGTTACGAGCAGTACTTC
CASSVGSGGYEQYF
>TRBJ1-1|TRBV27|-|-
TGTGCCAGCAGTTTATGGGGGGCCACCGACACTGAAGCTTTCTTT
CASSLWGATDTEAFF
>TRBJ1-1|TRBV7-8|-|-
TGTGCCAGCACCACGGGCTCAGGGAAGGCTTTCTTT
CASTTGSGKAFF
>TRBJ1-1|TRBV12-5|-|-
TGTGCTAGTGGTACCCTAAGCGAGGCCACTGAAGCTTTCTTT
CASGTLSEATEAFF
>TRBJ2-5|TRBV9|-|TRBD2
TGTGCCAGCAGCGCCCCTCTAGCGGGCCAAGAGACCCAGTACTTC
CASSAPLAGQETQYF
>TRBJ2-7|TRBV11-2|-|-
TGTGCCAGCAGCTTAGATTTGACTAGGCGTGCCGAGCAGTACTTC
CASSLDLTRRAEQYF
>TRBJ1-2|TRBV5-8|-|-
TGTGCCAGCAGCTCGGGGGTTCCCTATGGCTACACCTTC
CASSSGVPYGYTF
>TRBJ1-4|TRBV30|-|-
TGTGCCTATGATGATGGGCAGCGAGGGGAAAAACTGTTTTTT
CAYDDGQRGEKLFF
>TRBJ1-6|TRBV4-1|-|-
TGCGCCAGCAGCCAAGATCGGCAGAGCTCCTATAATTCACCCCTCCACTTT
CASSQDRQSSYNSPLHF
>TRBJ2-1|TRBV7-2|-|TRBD2
TGTGCCAGCAGCTTAGCTGGACTAGCGGGAGACCCGCAGTTCTTC
CASSLAGLAGDPQFF
>TRBJ2-7|TRBV19|-|-
TGTGCCAGTAGTAGGGACCGCTCCTACGAGCAGTACTTC
CASSRDRSYEQYF
>TRBJ2-2|TRBV7-2|once|-
TGTGCCAGCAGCTTAGCGCAGACAGCCGGGGAGCTGTTTTTT
CASSLAQTAGELFF
>TRBJ1-4|TRBV6-5|-|TRBD1
TGTGCCAGCAGTTACTCACCCGGGACAGCTAATGAAAAACTGTTTTTT
CASSYSPGTANEKLFF
>TRBJ1-1|TRBV5-4|-|-
TGTGCCAGCAGCTTTTGGGCCGGCACTGAAGCTTTCTTT
CASSFWAGTEAFF
>TRBJ1-1|TRBV6-6|-|-
TGTGCCAGCAAACAGAACACTGAAGCTTTCTTT
CASKQNTEAFF
>TRBJ2-7|TRBV6-5|-|-
TGTGCCAGCAGCCTGGGAGGCAGGGCTTCCTACGAGCAGTACTTC
CASSLGGRASYEQYF
>TRBJ1-5|TRBV7-2|-|-
TGTGCCAGCAGCTCCGAGGCAGGGTATCAGCCCCAGCATTTT
CASSSEAGYQPQHF